What follows are 9 T cell receptor beta chains derived from one specimen sequenced in a study of shared clonotypes between healthy human individuals. Data came from immunoSEQ multiplex PCR; TCRdb stores just in-frame clones and leaves some out. Of about 1.4 million clones listed, roughly 96% are singletons. The sequenced sample consisted of naive CD4+ T cells sorted from blood. Subset of the sample: CD45RA+ positively selected. These receptors were obtained from a young man in good health.

The chain couples TRBV5-1 to TRBJ2-7, with D perhaps TRBD1 or TRBD2 (7 bases each). This CDR3 region has 18 residues. Trimming pared 5 bases from V and 3 bases from J, leaving 27 bases between. Per germline, CDR1 SGHRS and CDR2 YFSETQ. CDR3 residues: CASRGLGGGEPTDYEQYF. Here the CDR3 DNA reads TGCGCCAGCAGGGGGCTGGGAGGGGGCGAGCCTACGGACTACGAGCAGTACTTC. The full variable domain, completed using reference TRBV5-1 and TRBJ2-7, is KAGVTQTPRYLIKTRGQQVTLSCSPISGHRSVSWYQQTPGQGLQFLFEYFSETQRNKGNFPGRFSGRQFSNSRSEMNVSTLELGDSALYLCASRGLGGGEPTDYEQYFGPGTRLTVT.

This clone was detected only once. The chain joins TRBV5-1 to TRBJ2-3, with D possibly TRBD2 on 6 matching bases. With 4 bases removed from V and 1 base from J, the gap between germline ends came to 10 bases. The CDR3 spans 14 residues. Germline values: CDR1 SGHRS, CDR2 YFSETQ. CDR3 DNA: TGCGCCAGCAGCGGTAGCGGACGCACAGATACGCAGTATTTT. Translating gives CASSGSGRTDTQYF.

This chain connects TRBV13 to TRBJ2-3; no clear D. Trimming took off 4 bases at V and 2 bases at J, with 1 base between the two ends. Looked up from germline, CDR1 is PRHDT and CDR2 is FYEKMQ (reference sequence). The CDR3 loop spans 11 amino acids. CDR3 in amino acids: CASSYTDTQYF. The CDR3, as DNA: TGTGCCAGCAGCTACACAGATACGCAGTATTTT.

The chain is built from TRBV10-1 and TRBJ2-5; a possible D gene is TRBD2 (6 bases). This CDR3 is built from 14 residues. Per the germline V gene, CDR1 is WNHNN and CDR2 is SYGVQD (reference sequence). Trimming took 5 bases from V and 3 from J, leaving 13 bases between them. CDR3 coding DNA: TGCGCCAGCAGTCCCGGGGGAGGCGAAGAGACCCAGTACTTC. It encodes CASSPGGGEETQYF.

The rearrangement joins TRBV5-6 to TRBJ2-2; possible D gene TRBD1, 6 bases. This CDR3 contains 15 residues. The V and J ends lost 5 bases and 2 bases respectively, with 13 bases between them. Germline CDR1 and CDR2: SGHDT and YYEEEE. The CDR3 spells CASRPGTPNTGELFF. The CDR3 DNA sequence: TGTGCCAGCAGACCCGGGACACCTAACACCGGGGAGCTGTTTTTT.

The chain combines TRBV13 with TRBJ2-7, with 8 bases identical to TRBD2. The CDR3 covers 14 residues. Unmatched junction bases numbered 5, after V lost 3 bases and J lost 4 bases. Germline CDR1 is PRHDT and CDR2 is FYEKMQ (reference sequence). The DNA for the CDR3 is TGTGCCAGCAGCTTGGCGGGAGGTGGGTACGAGCAGTACTTC. As protein: CASSLAGGGYEQYF.

The chain employs TRBV10-2 and TRBJ2-1, with D unclear. Trimming shortened V by 6 bases and J by 6 bases, and 18 bases separated the two germline ends. Germline loops: CDR1 WSHSY, CDR2 SAAADI. The CDR3 runs to 15 residues. The CDR3 region has the DNA TGCGCCAGCAGCGGAACTCGACTGGCCCCCAATGAGCAGTTCTTC. This sequence encodes CASSGTRLAPNEQFF.

The chain is built from TRBV7-7 and TRBJ2-7, with TRBD1 as a possible D gene (6 bases). The germline V gene encodes CDR1 SSHAT and CDR2 FNYEAQ (reference sequence). CDR3 length: 13 residues. Trimming stripped 3 bases from V and 3 bases from J, with 9 bases between. The CDR3 here is CASSFGQHYEQYF. CDR3 DNA sequence: TGTGCCAGCAGCTTTGGACAGCACTACGAGCAGTACTTC.

V and J are TRBV5-6 and TRBJ1-4, with TRBD1 matching over 7 bases. Germline trimming cut 1 base from V and 5 bases from J; bases unmatched to any gene: 11. Germline values: CDR1 SGHDT, CDR2 YYEEEE. This CDR3 contains 17 residues. The CDR3 reads CASSLIGNRGPNEKLFF. For the CDR3, the DNA is TGTGCCAGCAGCTTGATAGGAAACAGGGGACCCAATGAAAAACTGTTTTTT.